What follows describes a single TCR beta chain. The antigen this receptor binds is unknown. It has no much larger one-base neighbor in the sample; base qualities were not kept. The sample is drawn from a study of cytomegalovirus exposure and HLA in healthy donors (dated by TCRdb to about 2017). In the study overall: An earlier analysis of several hundred of the donors reported about 290 Gb of sequence data and around 110 million unique TCR beta sequences from about 179 million T cells. The study aimed to test whether signatures of past pathogen exposure could be identified by cataloging public T cell receptors. Genome-wide SNP genotypes for about 65% of the roughly 670 donors were used in a later genetic analysis, which treated that subset as a discovery cohort. To predict cytomegalovirus infection status, the study brought together high-throughput TCR immunosequencing, statistical association of individual TCRs with disease status, and machine learning. A later analysis re-analyzed previously published TCR beta repertoires from 666 donors and added high-resolution HLA genotyping to study TCR occurrence patterns. Typing coverage differed by locus: A, B, C, DRB1 and DQB1 were typed in roughly 629-640 donors, DQA1 in 500 to 550, DPA1 in roughly 590, and DPB1 in approximately 450. Donor age, sex, ethnicity and CMV serostatus were compiled together with the repertoire data. HLA typing covered class I and class II loci at four-digit resolution. Along with the roughly 670-subject first cohort, a separate validation cohort of 120 different subjects was used. Every discovery cohort repertoire had been produced on one sequencing platform. Using immunosequencing, the study profiled T cell repertoires from around 680 subjects and related those repertoires to cytomegalovirus serostatus. An earlier analysis of 587 of the donors used high-throughput TCR beta sequencing to judge whether each TCR beta V gene segment behaved as functional or pseudogenic. About five DR-DQ haplotypes were treated as single units for association and clustering because of strong linkage in the cohort. Among roughly 370 genotyped donors of the cohort, an average of about 240,000 unique TCR beta nucleotide sequences were sequenced per donor, approximately 20% of them non-productive. Rather than using new phenotypic data, the later analysis identified candidate immune exposures from TCR beta sequences and from how often those sequences occurred across donors. Of the approximately 400 genotyped donors, 70% to 90% were placed in the genetic ancestry cluster associated with self-reported Caucasian donors. An early release that covered several hundred HLA-typed donors contained about 290 gigabases of sequencing data and about 84 million unique TCR sequences. On the study overall, not on this receptor specifically: Broadly in line with IMGT annotations, most TCR beta V segments showed up in productive rearrangements about 87% or about 30% of the time in an earlier analysis of approximately 600 of the donors. A later analysis found that TCR association rates varied across HLA loci, with DRB1 alleles showing the most associated TCRs and HLA-C alleles the fewest. Only TCR beta chains were sequenced in this cohort, and the absence of alpha or paired-chain data limited detectable features. A further reported finding was that TCR beta sequences accurately predicted the HLA-A and HLA-B alleles for most subjects in the first cohort. In a later analysis, 16,951 TCR beta sequences were associated with specific HLA alleles at a false discovery rate of 0.05. Roughly uniform sequencing depth across donors was assumed in presence/absence analyses, although this assumption may not hold. In a later analysis, HLA-associated TCR beta chains showed more clonal expansion and lower generation probabilities than non-associated chains that were equally common. Because counts were too low, roughly 18 rarely observed V segments, including chromosome 9 orphons, were left out of the earlier analysis of about 620 of the donors. The authors suggested that the approach could potentially be generalized to other disease states and immunological phenotypes. CMV serostatus was the only immune exposure information available for the cohort. Most TCR sequences were observed very rarely across donors, whereas some public TCRs were present in many individuals. A few of the identified cytomegalovirus-associated TCR beta chains were confirmed in vitro to be specific for cytomegalovirus antigens. In a later genetic analysis, fewer N-insertions in productive TCRs were reported among donors in an Asian-associated ancestry cluster than the roughly 640-donor mean. Linkage disequilibrium might explain the correlated functional status among segregating V segments, but an unknown experimental factor could not be excluded. When HLA alleles, especially DR and DQ, strongly co-occurred, attributing TCR associations to individual alleles was difficult. The classifier was reported to diagnose cytomegalovirus status with high specificity and sensitivity in both the original and validation cohorts. The study gave a list of about 150 TCR beta chains associated with cytomegalovirus. A later analysis reported that several top co-occurrence clusters appeared linked to parvovirus B19, influenza, CMV and Epstein-Barr virus. Because the 87-base-pair reads could not distinguish some IMGT-functional V segments, including TRBV6-2 and TRBV6-3, those segments were excluded. In a later genetic analysis, a missense DCLRE1C variant was associated with V-gene and J-gene trimming of TCR beta chains, and the association was replicated in an independent cohort. According to a later analysis, most CMV-associated TCR beta chains appeared to be HLA-restricted, and the HLA associations seemed to be driven largely by CMV exposure. A cluster of highly shared sequence variants was judged likely to be a technical artifact of the sequencing pipeline. Because HLA typing was unavailable for some donors at each locus, only the typed subset was used in association tests.

Library prep was done by the immunoSEQ multiplex PCR assay. For the multiplex PCR, a mixture combining 60 forward primers for TCR Vbeta segments and 13 reverse primers for TCR Jbeta segments was used. The CDR3 region of rearranged TCR beta genes was amplified from genomic DNA with a multiplex PCR assay. Amplified TCR beta libraries were sequenced as 87-base-pair reads on the Illumina HiSeq System. The original pipeline was this. A later analysis counted about 80 million unique TCR beta chains across the 550 to 800 repertoires, and some 12 million of these chains were shared by at least two donors. A nearest-neighbor algorithm error-corrected the raw reads and collapsed the reads into unique sequences, merging closely related sequences to remove PCR and sequencing errors. To assign V, D and J gene segments, CDR3 sequences were aligned to IMGT reference sequences. For a sequence to be retained, a match of at least six nucleotides was required to both a V gene segment and a J gene segment. Rearrangements were called productive when the CDR3 lacked stop codons and stayed in frame with V and J; all others were non-productive. Following IMGT convention, CDR3 was defined as the stretch from the second conserved V-encoded cysteine up to the conserved J-encoded phenylalanine. The earlier analysis of about 610 of the donors excluded any sequence lacking an unambiguous match to a single V gene segment. An earlier analysis of a few hundred of the donors called V segments functional above 56.7% productive rearrangements and segregating when the between-donor standard deviation exceeded 5%. A statistical classification framework was built to diagnose cytomegalovirus status from the catalog of TCR beta chain sequences. In a later analysis, V and J genes were assigned by comparing TCR nucleotide sequences against IMGT/GENE-DB human TR gene sequences. Using the TCRdist pipeline, a later analysis assigned CDR3 sequences along with most-parsimonious VDJ recombination scenarios. In a later analysis, every TCR beta chain was defined by the combination of its CDR3 amino acid sequence and its V-gene family, and reads without a unique V-gene family were dropped. To address suspected cross-contamination and a sequencing artifact, a later analysis removed under 600 highly shared, low-generation-probability nucleotide sequences. For each public chain, a later analysis derived a clonal expansion index from normalized ranks of inferred template counts within each repertoire. In a later analysis, generation probabilities were computed with a VDJ recombination model fitted to out-of-frame rearrangements, and the resulting probabilities were checked against IGoR. In a later analysis, TCR-TCR, TCR-HLA and TCR-CMV co-occurrence was scored with hypergeometric tests, and a repertoire-size bias correction was applied to TCR pairs. To estimate false discovery rates, a later analysis permuted the HLA or CMV assignments 20 times. In a later analysis, co-occurring TCRs were grouped using DBSCAN, and TCRdist sequence similarity was added for clustering within HLA-allele-positive subsets. Repertoires with fewer than 30,000 or more than 120,000 public chains, plus five repertoires with anomalous nucleotide sharing, were excluded from co-occurrence clustering. Sourced from immuneACCESS, this table was stored by TCRdb with only in-frame sequences that have V and J called. A share of the clones is absent; for the studies checked, an unresolved V gene accounts for under half, and the remainder has no known explanation. For V, J and clone size, that table is used; D and trimming come from the DNA. The sample data list under 200,000 clones, and about 80% of these were observed just once. The ten top clones hold under 2.5% of the sample.

The cohort comprised more than 550 healthy bone marrow donors. All cohort members were sampled while nominally healthy, although unrecorded immune exposures were likely present. The donor was CMV seropositive and belonged to the group of 270 or so seropositive cohort members. A peripheral blood sample was collected from each donor, and TCR beta sequencing was performed on peripheral blood mononuclear cells. The Qiagen DNeasy Blood Extraction Kit was used to extract genomic DNA from the blood cell samples. The CDR1 and CDR2 encoded by the germline V gene are MNHNS and SASEGT. V is cut by 8 bases and J by 3 bases, and the space between the germline ends is 17 bases. The CDR3, from cysteine to phenylalanine, totals 14 residues. Left in the record is the CDR3 DNA by itself, 42 bases read in frame from the first base.

Recombination joined TRBV6-1 with TRBJ2-7; tentative D gene TRBD1, with 7 bases matching. This receptor was taken from a woman aged 25 to 45 in good health and CMV-seropositive. Sequenced input: PBMCs. The CDR3 in this case is CASGRRGPLYEQYF. The nucleotide sequence reads TGTGCCAGCGGGAGGAGGGGGCCACTCTACGAGCAGTACTTC.